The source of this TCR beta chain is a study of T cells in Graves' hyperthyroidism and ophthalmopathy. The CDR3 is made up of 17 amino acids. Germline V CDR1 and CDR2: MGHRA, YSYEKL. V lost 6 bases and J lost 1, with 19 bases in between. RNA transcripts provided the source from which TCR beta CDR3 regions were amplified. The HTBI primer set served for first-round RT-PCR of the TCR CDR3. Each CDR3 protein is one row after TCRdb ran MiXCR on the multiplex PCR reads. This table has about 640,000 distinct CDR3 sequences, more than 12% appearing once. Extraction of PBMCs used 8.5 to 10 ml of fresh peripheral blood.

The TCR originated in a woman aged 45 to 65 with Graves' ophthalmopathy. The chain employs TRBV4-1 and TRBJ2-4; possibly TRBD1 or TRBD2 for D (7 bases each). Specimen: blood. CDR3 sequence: CASRRTGGRGAKNIQYF. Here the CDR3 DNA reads TGCGCCAGCAGGAGGACGGGGGGCAGGGGGGCCAAAAACATTCAGTACTTC.